This is a list of T cell receptor beta chains from one sample in a study of vaccination effects on CD4 cells after COVID-19. Which antigens these TCRs recognize remains unknown. Measured with immunoSEQ multiplex PCR; TCRdb has only the in-frame clones, and not every one. Counted here are approximately 37,000 clones, around 78% occurring once; the ten biggest clones make up 25% to 35%. The sample was CD4+ T cells from PBMCs cultured with a peptide pool, taken before COVID-19 vaccination. Receptors originate from a human donor who had a prior SARS-CoV-2 infection. CDR3s include the opening cysteine and the closing phenylalanine or tryptophan. Each record gives: D gene, J gene, V gene, clone size, CDR3 DNA, CDR3 protein. The D gene is left open where the match is weak. Clone size is shown for a subset of rows, as once, few, many or a class of expanded clone.

D gene: NA; J gene: TRBJ2-3; V gene: TRBV7-9; clone size: NA; CDR3 DNA: TGTGCCAGCACTGAGACAGATACGCAGTATTTT; CDR3 protein: CASTETDTQYF
D gene: NA; J gene: TRBJ2-5; V gene: TRBV27; clone size: once; CDR3 DNA: TGTGCCAGCAGCCGACGAGCGGAGTTCCAAGAGACCCAGTACTTC; CDR3 protein: CASSRRAEFQETQYF
D gene: TRBD2; J gene: TRBJ2-1; V gene: TRBV7-9; clone size: NA; CDR3 DNA: TGTGCCAGCAGCGTAGGCAGCGGGGGGGCTGGTGAGCAGTTCTTC; CDR3 protein: CASSVGSGGAGEQFF
D gene: TRBD2; J gene: TRBJ2-6; V gene: TRBV11-3; clone size: NA; CDR3 DNA: TGTGCCAGCAGCTTAGTAGGCTGGCTAGCGGAATCTGGGGCCAACGTCCTGACTTTC; CDR3 protein: CASSLVGWLAESGANVLTF
D gene: TRBD1; J gene: TRBJ2-5; V gene: TRBV7-2; clone size: NA; CDR3 DNA: TGTGCCAGCAGCTTAGTAGACAGGGCAGAGACCCAGTACTTC; CDR3 protein: CASSLVDRAETQYF
D gene: NA; J gene: TRBJ1-3; V gene: TRBV15; clone size: NA; CDR3 DNA: TGTGCCACCAGCAGAGATTGGGACACCATATATTTT; CDR3 protein: CATSRDWDTIYF
D gene: NA; J gene: TRBJ2-2; V gene: TRBV6-4; clone size: NA; CDR3 DNA: TGTGCCAGCAGTGACTGGCGGCGGGGCACCGGGGAGCTGTTTTTT; CDR3 protein: CASSDWRRGTGELFF
D gene: TRBD2; J gene: TRBJ2-7; V gene: TRBV20-1; clone size: few; CDR3 DNA: TGCAGTGCTAGTCTTCTAGCGGGAGTCGGCGAGCAGTACTTC; CDR3 protein: CSASLLAGVGEQYF
D gene: NA; J gene: TRBJ2-2; V gene: TRBV28; clone size: NA; CDR3 DNA: TGTGCCAGCAGGGGGTGGCGGGGACTCACCGGGGAGCTGTTTTTT; CDR3 protein: CASRGWRGLTGELFF
D gene: TRBD1; J gene: TRBJ2-7; V gene: TRBV6-1; clone size: NA; CDR3 DNA: TGTGCCAGCAGTGAAGCAGGACAGGGGTCCTACGAGCAGTACTTC; CDR3 protein: CASSEAGQGSYEQYF
D gene: NA; J gene: TRBJ1-4; V gene: TRBV24-1; clone size: NA; CDR3 DNA: TGTGCCGCGCAGGGCGGGACTAATGAAAAACTGTTTTTT; CDR3 protein: CAAQGGTNEKLFF
D gene: NA; J gene: TRBJ1-3; V gene: TRBV10-1; clone size: few; CDR3 DNA: TGCGCCAGCAGTGAGTCTCCATGCCCAGGCCCCTCTGGAAACACCATATATTTT; CDR3 protein: CASSESPCPGPSGNTIYF
D gene: NA; J gene: TRBJ2-1; V gene: TRBV27; clone size: NA; CDR3 DNA: TGTGCCAGCAGTTCAGACTACAACAGGGATAAAGGGGTACACAATGAGCAGTTCTTC; CDR3 protein: CASSSDYNRDKGVHNEQFF
D gene: TRBD2; J gene: TRBJ2-5; V gene: TRBV5-1; clone size: NA; CDR3 DNA: TGCGCCAGCAGCTTGCCCGAATGGTCTAGCGGGGGGCATAGTTCCCAAGAGACCCAGTACTTC; CDR3 protein: CASSLPEWSSGGHSSQETQYF
D gene: NA; J gene: TRBJ2-1; V gene: TRBV7-9; clone size: NA; CDR3 DNA: TGTGCCAGCAGCTTTAGGTACGGAGTGGCCTACAATGAGCAGTTCTTC; CDR3 protein: CASSFRYGVAYNEQFF
D gene: NA; J gene: TRBJ2-3; V gene: TRBV7-9; clone size: NA; CDR3 DNA: TGTGCCAGCAGCCCAGGGGGGGGCGGAGATACGCAGTATTTT; CDR3 protein: CASSPGGGGDTQYF
D gene: NA; J gene: TRBJ2-2; V gene: TRBV7-9; clone size: NA; CDR3 DNA: TGTGCCAGCAGCTTCTCTAGGGGTGTCACCGGGGAGCTGTTTTTT; CDR3 protein: CASSFSRGVTGELFF
D gene: NA; J gene: TRBJ2-5; V gene: TRBV30; clone size: NA; CDR3 DNA: TGTGCCTGGAGTGGGGCTAGTAGGGAGACCCAGTACTTC; CDR3 protein: CAWSGASRETQYF
D gene: NA; J gene: TRBJ2-7; V gene: TRBV5-5; clone size: NA; CDR3 DNA: TGTGCCAGCTCCCGACCTCAGGGTTATGACGAGCAGTACTTC; CDR3 protein: CASSRPQGYDEQYF
D gene: NA; J gene: TRBJ1-1; V gene: TRBV5-6; clone size: NA; CDR3 DNA: TGTGCCAGCAGCTTGTGGGAGGGCACTGAAGCTTTCTTT; CDR3 protein: CASSLWEGTEAFF
D gene: TRBD1; J gene: TRBJ2-7; V gene: TRBV5-1; clone size: NA; CDR3 DNA: TGCGCCAGCAGCCCTGGGACAGGGCCCTACGAGCAGTACTTC; CDR3 protein: CASSPGTGPYEQYF
D gene: TRBD2; J gene: TRBJ2-5; V gene: TRBV2; clone size: once; CDR3 DNA: TGTGCCAGCAGTGATGTTGTCGGGGGGGAGACCCAGTACTTC; CDR3 protein: CASSDVVGGETQYF
D gene: TRBD2; J gene: TRBJ2-1; V gene: TRBV9; clone size: NA; CDR3 DNA: TGTGCCAGCAGCGCGCCGAGCGGGGGTGGGTCCTACAATGAGCAGTTCTTC; CDR3 protein: CASSAPSGGGSYNEQFF
D gene: NA; J gene: TRBJ2-1; V gene: TRBV7-2; clone size: NA; CDR3 DNA: TGTGCCACCAAGAGCTGGGATGAGCAGTTCTTC; CDR3 protein: CATKSWDEQFF
D gene: TRBD1; J gene: TRBJ1-5; V gene: TRBV7-2; clone size: NA; CDR3 DNA: TGTGCCAGCAGGTCCGGGACAGGGGGAAATCAGCCCCAGCATTTT; CDR3 protein: CASRSGTGGNQPQHF
D gene: NA; J gene: TRBJ2-7; V gene: TRBV5-4; clone size: few; CDR3 DNA: TGTGCCAGCAGCTTGGGCTCCAGGACCTACGAGCAGTACTTC; CDR3 protein: CASSLGSRTYEQYF
D gene: TRBD2; J gene: TRBJ2-3; V gene: TRBV5-4; clone size: NA; CDR3 DNA: TGTGCCAGCAGCTCATACCTTAGCGGGAGCACAGATACGCAGTATTTT; CDR3 protein: CASSSYLSGSTDTQYF
D gene: NA; J gene: TRBJ2-3; V gene: TRBV15; clone size: NA; CDR3 DNA: TGTGCCACCAGCAGAGTCGCGAAGGATACGCAGTATTTT; CDR3 protein: CATSRVAKDTQYF
D gene: NA; J gene: TRBJ1-3; V gene: TRBV5-1; clone size: NA; CDR3 DNA: TGCGCCAGCAGCTTGGGGTTGGTAAGCTCTGGAAACACCATATATTTT; CDR3 protein: CASSLGLVSSGNTIYF
D gene: TRBD1; J gene: TRBJ2-7; V gene: TRBV6-6; clone size: NA; CDR3 DNA: TGTGCCAGCAGTGTGACAGGGTCCAACGAGCAGTACTTC; CDR3 protein: CASSVTGSNEQYF
D gene: NA; J gene: TRBJ1-4; V gene: TRBV7-2; clone size: NA; CDR3 DNA: TGTGCCAGCAGCTTGGACAGAGCTAATGAAAAACTGTTTTTT; CDR3 protein: CASSLDRANEKLFF
D gene: NA; J gene: TRBJ2-3; V gene: TRBV12-3/TRBV12-4; clone size: once; CDR3 DNA: TGTGCCAGCAGTTTGGTGACCACGCAGTATTTT; CDR3 protein: CASSLVTTQYF
D gene: TRBD1; J gene: TRBJ1-1; V gene: TRBV2; clone size: few; CDR3 DNA: TGTGCCAGCAGTGTGTCAGGGGGTTGGAACACTGAAGCTTTCTTT; CDR3 protein: CASSVSGGWNTEAFF
D gene: NA; J gene: TRBJ2-1; V gene: TRBV3-1/TRBV3-2; clone size: few; CDR3 DNA: TGTGCCAGCAGCCAAGTTGTCTACAATGAGCAGTTCTTC; CDR3 protein: CASSQVVYNEQFF
D gene: TRBD1; J gene: TRBJ2-4; V gene: TRBV19; clone size: NA; CDR3 DNA: TGTGCCAGTAGTATATTACGGGGACAGGGAATGGACATTCAGTACTTC; CDR3 protein: CASSILRGQGMDIQYF
D gene: NA; J gene: TRBJ2-3; V gene: TRBV10-3; clone size: NA; CDR3 DNA: TGTGCCATCAGTGTTATGGCAGGAGGTACAGATACGCAGTATTTT; CDR3 protein: CAISVMAGGTDTQYF
D gene: NA; J gene: TRBJ1-5; V gene: TRBV4-2; clone size: NA; CDR3 DNA: TGTGCCAGCAGCCCAGCCCTTTGGATCCGGCCAGGGGCGCAGAGCAATCAGCCCCAGCATTTT; CDR3 protein: CASSPALWIRPGAQSNQPQHF
D gene: TRBD2; J gene: TRBJ2-1; V gene: TRBV7-2; clone size: NA; CDR3 DNA: TGTGCCAGCAGCTTAGGGTCTAGCGGGAGGCTTAGTGAGCAGTTCTTC; CDR3 protein: CASSLGSSGRLSEQFF
D gene: TRBD1; J gene: TRBJ2-3; V gene: TRBV24-1; clone size: NA; CDR3 DNA: TGTGCCACCGCCGCTGGACAGGGTACAGATACGCAGTATTTT; CDR3 protein: CATAAGQGTDTQYF
D gene: NA; J gene: TRBJ1-1; V gene: TRBV5-1; clone size: NA; CDR3 DNA: TGCGCCAGCAGCAGCGGGGCTGAGTTTGCTGAAGCTTTCTTT; CDR3 protein: CASSSGAEFAEAFF
D gene: NA; J gene: TRBJ1-2; V gene: TRBV4-2; clone size: NA; CDR3 DNA: TGTGCCAGCAGCCTGGGAGGAGGGGCTCCTACCTATGGCTACACCTTC; CDR3 protein: CASSLGGGAPTYGYTF
D gene: NA; J gene: TRBJ1-1; V gene: TRBV5-6; clone size: NA; CDR3 DNA: TGTGCCAGCAGCTTGGTTACCCTCACGAGCACTGAAGCTTTCTTT; CDR3 protein: CASSLVTLTSTEAFF
D gene: NA; J gene: TRBJ2-3; V gene: TRBV5-5; clone size: NA; CDR3 DNA: TGTGCCAGCAGCTTAGCGGAACCGGATACGCAGTATTTT; CDR3 protein: CASSLAEPDTQYF
D gene: NA; J gene: TRBJ2-4; V gene: TRBV7-9; clone size: NA; CDR3 DNA: TGTGCCAGCAGCTTCGAGTTAGCCAAAAACATTCAGTACTTC; CDR3 protein: CASSFELAKNIQYF
D gene: NA; J gene: TRBJ1-6; V gene: TRBV2; clone size: NA; CDR3 DNA: TGTGCCAGCAGTGAAGGGGTCAATTCACCCCTCCACTTT; CDR3 protein: CASSEGVNSPLHF
D gene: NA; J gene: TRBJ1-2; V gene: TRBV7-9; clone size: NA; CDR3 DNA: TGTGCCAGCAGCTTGAGGGGGGACTATGGCTACACCTTC; CDR3 protein: CASSLRGDYGYTF
D gene: NA; J gene: TRBJ1-1; V gene: TRBV21-1; clone size: NA; CDR3 DNA: TGTGCCGGAACGGGACAAAAGAACACTGAAGCTTTCTTT; CDR3 protein: CAGTGQKNTEAFF